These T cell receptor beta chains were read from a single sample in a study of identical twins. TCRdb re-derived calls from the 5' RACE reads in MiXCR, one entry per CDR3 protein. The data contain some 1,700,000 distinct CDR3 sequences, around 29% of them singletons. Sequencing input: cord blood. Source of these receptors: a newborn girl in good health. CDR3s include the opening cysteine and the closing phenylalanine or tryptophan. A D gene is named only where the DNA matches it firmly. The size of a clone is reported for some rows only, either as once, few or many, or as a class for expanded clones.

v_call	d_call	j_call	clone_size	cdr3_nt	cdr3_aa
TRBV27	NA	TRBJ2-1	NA	TGTGCCAGCGGCGGACTGAGCTCCTACAATGAGCAGTTCTTC	CASGGLSSYNEQFF
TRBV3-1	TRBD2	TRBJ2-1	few	TGTGCCAGCAGGCCGGGAGGAGGGTCCTACAATGAGCAGTTCTTC	CASRPGGGSYNEQFF
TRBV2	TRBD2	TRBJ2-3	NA	TGTGCCAGCAGTGCCGGACTAGCGGGAGCCACAGATACGCAGTATTTT	CASSAGLAGATDTQYF
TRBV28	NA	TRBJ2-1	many	TGTGCCAGCAGTCCCACCAGGGATGAGCAGTTCTTC	CASSPTRDEQFF
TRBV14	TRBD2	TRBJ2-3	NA	TGTGCCAGCAGCCGACCGACTAGCGGGGGGTTCACAGATACGCAGTATTTT	CASSRPTSGGFTDTQYF
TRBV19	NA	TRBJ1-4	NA	TGTGCCAGTAGTATCAGTCGGATCAATGAAAAACTGTTTTTT	CASSISRINEKLFF
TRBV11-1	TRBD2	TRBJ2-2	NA	TGTGCCAGCAGCTCGGGACTAGCGAGAGCGGGCGGGGAGCTGTTTTTT	CASSSGLARAGGELFF
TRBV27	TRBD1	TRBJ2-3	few	TGTGCCAGCAGAAGAGGGGGCGAGGGGGTATGGGATACGCAGTATTTT	CASRRGGEGVWDTQYF
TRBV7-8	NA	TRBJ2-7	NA	TGTGCCAGCAGTACCCGGGACAACGCCTACGAGCAGTACTTC	CASSTRDNAYEQYF
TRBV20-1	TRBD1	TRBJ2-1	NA	TGCAGTGCTGTACCGAGGGGGCGGGTGTTCTTC	CSAVPRGRVFF
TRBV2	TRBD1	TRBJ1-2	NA	TGTGCCAGCAGTCTTACAGGGGGGGGTGGCTACACCTTC	CASSLTGGGGYTF
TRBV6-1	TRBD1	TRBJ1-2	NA	TGTGCCAGCAGCAAAAAAGGACACTCAGCGGGACAGACAAACTATGGCTACACCTTC	CASSKKGHSAGQTNYGYTF
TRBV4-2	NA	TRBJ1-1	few	TGTGCCAGCAGGGACCGGGGCGAGAATGAAGCTTTCTTT	CASRDRGENEAFF
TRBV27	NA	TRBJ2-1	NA	TGTGCCAGCAGTTCCCCGCGGTCCCATTGGGGGCAGTTCTTC	CASSSPRSHWGQFF
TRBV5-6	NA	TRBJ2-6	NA	TGTGCCAGCAGCTTACAGGGAAGGGGCTCTGGGGCCAACGTCCTGACTTTC	CASSLQGRGSGANVLTF
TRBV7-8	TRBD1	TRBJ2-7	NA	TGTGCCAGCAGTTCGGACAGGGAAGAGCAGTACTTC	CASSSDREEQYF
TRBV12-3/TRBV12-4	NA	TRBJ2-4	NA	TGTGCCAGCACCCTTGGTACGGGGGTGTCCAAAAACATTCAGTACTTC	CASTLGTGVSKNIQYF
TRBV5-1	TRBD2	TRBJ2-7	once	TGCGTCAGCAGCTTGGGGGACTATCAGCCCGAGCAGTACTTC	CVSSLGDYQPEQYF
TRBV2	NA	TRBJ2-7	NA	TGTGCCAGCAGTGAGTTCGGACTACCGAACAATGAGCAGTACTTC	CASSEFGLPNNEQYF
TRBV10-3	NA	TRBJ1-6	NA	TGTGCCATCCAGGGTGGGGGGTCACCCCTCCACTTT	CAIQGGGSPLHF
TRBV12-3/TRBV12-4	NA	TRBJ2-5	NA	TGTGCCATCGGGTACAGAGCGCAAGAGACCCAGTACTTC	CAIGYRAQETQYF
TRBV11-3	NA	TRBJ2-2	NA	TGTGCCAGCAGCTTAGACCGGGGACGATCCGGGGAGCTGTTTTTT	CASSLDRGRSGELFF
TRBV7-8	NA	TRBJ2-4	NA	TGTGCCAGCAGCTTAGCAAGCACTCAGACCATTCAGTACTTC	CASSLASTQTIQYF
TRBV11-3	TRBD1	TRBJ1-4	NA	TGTGCCAGCAGCGAAGACAGGGAGGTTGCTAATGAAAAACTGTTTTTT	CASSEDREVANEKLFF
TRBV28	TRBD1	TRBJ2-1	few	TGTGCCAGCAGTCGGACAGGGCGGCGTGAGCAGTTCTTC	CASSRTGRREQFF
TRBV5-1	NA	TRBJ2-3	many	TGCGCCAGCAGCAGGCTAGCGCCTAGCACAGATACGCAGTATTTT	CASSRLAPSTDTQYF
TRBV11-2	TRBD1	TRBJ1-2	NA	TGTGCCAGCAGACGAAGGACAGGGGAGATAGGAGGCTACACCTTC	CASRRRTGEIGGYTF
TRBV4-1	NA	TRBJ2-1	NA	TGCGCCAGCAGCCAGGCGGGATCCCTCTCCTACAATGAGCAGTTCTTC	CASSQAGSLSYNEQFF
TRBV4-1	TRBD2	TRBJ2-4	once	TGCGCCAGCAGCCCGGGACTAGCGGGGGGCCGCGGCAAAAACATTCAGTACTTC	CASSPGLAGGRGKNIQYF
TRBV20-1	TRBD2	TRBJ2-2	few	TGCAGTGCTAGACTAGCGGTGACCGGGGAGCTGTTTTTT	CSARLAVTGELFF
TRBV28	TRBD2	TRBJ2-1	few	TGTGCCAGCAGTTTAGGGGGAGGGTTGGGCGATGAGCAGTTCTTC	CASSLGGGLGDEQFF
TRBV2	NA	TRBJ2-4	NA	TGTGCCAGCAGTGAAGCGGATTTAGCCAAAAACATTCAGTACTTC	CASSEADLAKNIQYF
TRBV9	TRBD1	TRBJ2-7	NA	TGTGCCAGCAGCCGCCGGGACAGGGGCTCCTACGAGCAGTACTTC	CASSRRDRGSYEQYF
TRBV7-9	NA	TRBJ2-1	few	TGTGCCAGCAGCTTAGCTGCAGGCTATACCTACAATGAGCAGTTCTTC	CASSLAAGYTYNEQFF
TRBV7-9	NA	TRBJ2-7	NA	TGTGCCAGCAGCTTAGCCCCCACGGGTCGCGGGTCCTACGAGCAGTACTTC	CASSLAPTGRGSYEQYF
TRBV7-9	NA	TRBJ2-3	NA	TGTGCCAGCGGGACCGAAGATACGCAGTATTTT	CASGTEDTQYF